This T cell receptor (beta chain) was captured in a study of blood T cell repertoires in COVID-19. Profiling relied on immunoSEQ multiplex PCR, and the TCRdb table lists in-frame clones only, not all of them. This table holds over 250,000 clones, roughly nine tenths found once. The CDR3 runs 16 residues. Germline V CDR1 and CDR2: SGDLS, YYNGEE. Trimming took 3 bases from V and 2 from J; bases not matched to a gene: 5. This clone is a singleton in its sample. This receptor was obtained from a man in his sixties who had recovered from COVID-19. Material for sequencing was PBMCs or T cells enriched from blood (not recorded which). The chain uses TRBV9 and TRBJ2-3, with 11 bases that match TRBD2. The CDR3 DNA follows: TGTGCCAGCAGCGACCCTAGCGGGGGGATCACAGATACGCAGTATTTT. Translated, it gives CASSDPSGGITDTQYF.